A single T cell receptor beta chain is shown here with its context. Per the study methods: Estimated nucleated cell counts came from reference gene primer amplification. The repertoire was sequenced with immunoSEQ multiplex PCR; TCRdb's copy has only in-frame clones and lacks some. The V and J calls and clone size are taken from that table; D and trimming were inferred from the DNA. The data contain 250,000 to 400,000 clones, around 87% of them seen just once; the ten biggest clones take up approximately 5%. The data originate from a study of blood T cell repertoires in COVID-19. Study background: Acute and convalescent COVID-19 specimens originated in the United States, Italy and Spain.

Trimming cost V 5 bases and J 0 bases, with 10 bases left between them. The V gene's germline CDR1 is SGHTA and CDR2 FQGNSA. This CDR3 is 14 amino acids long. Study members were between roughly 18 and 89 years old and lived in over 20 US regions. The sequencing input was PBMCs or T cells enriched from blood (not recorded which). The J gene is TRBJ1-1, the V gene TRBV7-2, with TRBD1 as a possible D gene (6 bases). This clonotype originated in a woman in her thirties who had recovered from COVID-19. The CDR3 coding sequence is TGTGCCAGCAGCATTACAGGGTTGAACACTGAAGCTTTCTTT. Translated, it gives CASSITGLNTEAFF.